The 25 T cell receptor beta chains reported below all come from one sample, sequenced in a study of T cells in Graves' hyperthyroidism and ophthalmopathy. The TCR beta CDR3 regions underwent amplification using RNA transcripts as the source. The HTBI primer set served for first-round RT-PCR of the TCR CDR3. TCRdb reanalysed the multiplex PCR reads using MiXCR and keeps one entry per CDR3 protein. The repertoire holds nearly 110,000 distinct CDR3 sequences, 16% seen once, with less than 50% in the top ten. Sequencing was done on a sample of blood. The receptors shown here come from a woman aged 45-65 years with Graves' hyperthyroidism.

This clonotype showed up many times. V usage is TRBV28 and J usage is TRBJ2-3; no definite D call. Trimming cost V 6 bases and J 1 base, with 14 bases left between them. Per germline, CDR1 MDHEN and CDR2 SYDVKM. This CDR3 has 15 amino acids. The CDR3 loop reads CASRIPGLGTDTQYF. CDR3 DNA sequence: TGTGCCAGCAGAATTCCCGGCCTGGGCACAGATACGCAGTATTTT.

The chain couples TRBV12-3 or TRBV12-4 to TRBJ2-7, with unresolved D. Deletions cut 1 base from V and 5 bases from J, with 12 bases between. This CDR3 has 14 residues. The CDR3 loop reads CASSLDFPRDEQYF. The CDR3 bases are TGTGCCAGCAGTTTAGACTTTCCCCGGGACGAGCAGTACTTC.

This clonotype was seen many times. This chain links TRBV28 with TRBJ1-5; D might be TRBD1 (6 bases). Germline-derived CDR1 and CDR2 are MDHEN and SYDVKM. The germline V and J ends were trimmed by 5 bases and 5 bases, with 13 bases remaining between them. This CDR3 is 14 amino acids long. CDR3 region: CASSKQGGHQPQHF. The CDR3 DNA sequence: TGTGCCAGCAGTAAACAGGGAGGCCATCAGCCCCAGCATTTT.

The chain is built from TRBV4-2 and TRBJ2-3; unclear D gene. CDR3 length: 15 residues. Germline V gene sequence: CDR1 LGHNA, CDR2 YNFKEQ. Deletions cut 1 base from V and 3 bases from J, with 11 bases between. The CDR3 DNA is TGTGCCAGCAGCCAAGTTTCCGGCTCAACAGATACGCAGTATTTT. As protein: CASSQVSGSTDTQYF.

This clonotype appeared many times. The chain employs TRBV28 and TRBJ2-5; tentative D call: TRBD2 (5 bases). The length of the CDR3 is 15 residues. Trimming cost V 4 bases and J 2 bases, with 14 bases left between them. Germline lookup yields CDR1 MDHEN and CDR2 SYDVKM. The CDR3 reads CASSSPRTAQETQYF. CDR3 DNA: TGTGCCAGCAGTTCTCCCCGGACTGCTCAAGAGACCCAGTACTTC.

This clonotype was counted ten times or more. J is TRBJ2-3 and V is TRBV5-1, with a weak D call TRBD2 (6 bases). CDR1 is SGHRS, CDR2 YFSETQ, per germline. The ends were cut back, 4 bases at V and 0 bases at J, with 15 bases in the middle. There are 16 residues in the CDR3. CDR3 DNA: TGCGCCAGCAGCCGAAGTCCCAGCGGGAGCACAGATACGCAGTATTTT. As protein: CASSRSPSGSTDTQYF.

This clonotype was seen repeatedly, ten times or more. V and J are TRBV28 and TRBJ2-1, with 15 bases aligning to TRBD2. Germline values: CDR1 MDHEN, CDR2 SYDVKM. The CDR3 sequence is 14 residues long. Losses at the gene ends were 10 bases for V and 6 bases for J; bases not matched to a gene: 4. The CDR3 DNA sequence: TGTGCCATCCGGACTAGCGGGAGGGCCAATGAGCAGTTCTTC. Translated: CAIRTSGRANEQFF.

This clonotype has ten or more counts. The chain is built from TRBV30 and TRBJ1-1, with no clear D. This CDR3 contains 12 residues. V was pared by 2 bases and J by 4 bases, with 8 bases between. Per the germline V gene, CDR1 is GTSNPN and CDR2 is SVGIG (reference sequence). The CDR3 nucleotides are TGTGCCTGGAGTCCGGTGGGCACTGAAGCTTTCTTT. This translates into CAWSPVGTEAFF. Variable domain in full (rest from reference TRBV30 and TRBJ1-1): SQTIHQWPATLVQPVGSPLSLECTVEGTSNPNLYWYRQAAGRGLQLLFYSVGIGQISSEVPQNLSASRPQDRQFILSSKKLLLSDSGFYLCAWSPVGTEAFFGQGTRLTVV.

This clonotype has at least ten counts. This chain joins TRBV30 and TRBJ1-6; D perhaps matches TRBD1 (5 bases). CDR3 length equals 13 residues. Trimming cost V 7 bases and J 5 bases, with 12 bases left between them. CDR1 and CDR2 from the germline V gene are GTSNPN and SVGIG (reference sequence). CDR3 in DNA: TGTGCCTTCGGGTTGGGGGATAATTCACCCCTCCACTTT. This codes for CAFGLGDNSPLHF.

There are many counts of this clonotype. This rearrangement joins TRBV7-8 to TRBJ2-1; the match to TRBD2 covers 10 bases. This CDR3 has 15 amino acids. With V trimmed by 0 bases and J by 6 bases, 2 bases remained unmatched. CDR1 SGHVS and CDR2 FQNEAQ come from the germline V gene. The CDR3 region is CASSLASGRLNEQFF. The CDR3 coding sequence is TGTGCCAGCAGCTTAGCTAGCGGGAGGCTCAATGAGCAGTTCTTC.

This clonotype occurred once. The rearrangement uses TRBV18 and TRBJ2-7; 10 bases agree with TRBD2. Trimming took 2 bases from V and 5 from J; bases not matched to a gene: 12. The CDR3 runs 17 residues. CDR1 is KGHSH, CDR2 LQKENI, per germline. The chain's CDR3 is CASSPKAASGGGDEQYF. The CDR3 region has the DNA TGTGCCAGCTCACCAAAAGCAGCTAGCGGGGGAGGCGACGAGCAGTACTTC.

This clonotype was detected ten times or more. CDR3 coding DNA: TGTGCCAGCAAACAAGAGACCCAGTACTTC. Translation gives CASKQETQYF. The chain uses TRBV13 and TRBJ2-5; D is unclear. Trimming pared 7 bases from V and 2 bases from J, leaving 2 bases between. The V gene's germline CDR1 is PRHDT and CDR2 FYEKMQ (reference sequence). There are 10 residues in the CDR3.

This rearrangement joins TRBV19 to TRBJ2-1, with D perhaps matching TRBD2 (6 bases). CDR1 is LNHDA and CDR2 is SQIVND in the germline V gene (reference sequence). Trimming removed 5 bases at V and 8 bases at J, with 19 bases between. The CDR3 extends over 15 amino acids. CDR3 protein: CASSPGTSVGDEQFF. In DNA form, the CDR3 reads TGTGCCAGTAGTCCAGGGACTTCCGTGGGGGATGAGCAGTTCTTC.

This clonotype was detected a few times. The chain links TRBV20-1 to TRBJ2-1; 7 nucleotides agree with TRBD2. Trimming cost V 1 base and J 10 bases; bases outside gene matches: 4. This CDR3 spans 12 amino acids. The germline V gene has CDR1 DFQATT and CDR2 SNEGSKA (reference sequence). This chain's CDR3 is CSARGGSSEQFF. The DNA of the CDR3 is TGCAGTGCTAGAGGCGGGAGTAGCGAGCAGTTCTTC.

The genes are TRBV5-1 and TRBJ2-1, with TRBD2 matching over 13 bases. CDR1 SGHRS and CDR2 YFSETQ come from the germline V gene. The CDR3 has 16 amino acids. With 0 bases clipped from V and 8 bases from J, the junction kept 5 bases outside the gene matches. The CDR3 nucleotides are TGCGCCAGCAGCTTGGCACTTACTAGCGGGAGGGATGAGCAGTTCTTC. Residues: CASSLALTSGRDEQFF. Full variable domain (missing parts from reference TRBV5-1 and TRBJ2-1): KAGVTQTPRYLIKTRGQQVTLSCSPISGHRSVSWYQQTPGQGLQFLFEYFSETQRNKGNFPGRFSGRQFSNSRSEMNVSTLELGDSALYLCASSLALTSGRDEQFFGPGTRLTVL.

As concerns this clonotype: A read error may produce the germline difference seen at one junction end. In DNA, the CDR3 is TGTGCCAGCACCTTAGGGGGACAGGGAGTTGCTTTCTTT. Encoded protein: CASTLGGQGVAFF. J is TRBJ1-1 and V is TRBV7-8; TRBD1 matches at 9 bases. The CDR3 length is 13 residues. Germline values: CDR1 SGHVS, CDR2 FQNEAQ.

With respect to this clonotype: One end of the junction is discordant with germline, which a read error may explain. This rearrangement joins TRBV6-9 to TRBJ2-1, with 11 positions matching TRBD1. The CDR3 has 15 amino acids. CDR1 and CDR2 from the germline V gene are MNHGY and SVAAGI. This chain's CDR3 is CASSWDRGFNNEQSF. DNA for the CDR3: TGTGCCAGCAGTTGGGACAGGGGGTTCAACAATGAGCAGTCCTTC.

This chain uses TRBV5-1 with TRBJ2-3; D unresolved. The V end was cut by 4 bases, the J end by 2 bases, with 14 bases between. From germline, CDR1 is SGHRS and CDR2 YFSETQ. The CDR3 length is 15 residues. The CDR3 spells CASSHSIGSTDTQYF. The CDR3 region has the DNA TGCGCCAGCAGCCACTCGATTGGGTCCACAGATACGCAGTATTTT.

This clonotype was found many times. The rearrangement uses TRBV29-1 and TRBJ1-5, with 7 bases fitting TRBD1. Trimming removed 7 bases from V and 6 bases from J; junction bases left unmatched: 9. There are 13 residues in the CDR3. In germline, CDR1 is SQVTM, CDR2 ANQGSEA. This CDR3 is CSAQTGIGQPQHF. DNA for the CDR3: TGCAGCGCCCAGACAGGGATAGGTCAGCCCCAGCATTTT.

This clonotype was seen repeatedly, ten times or more. The chain recombines TRBV28 with TRBJ2-7; tentatively, D is TRBD2 (6 bases). Trimming removed 6 bases at V and 7 bases at J, with 13 bases between. CDR3 size: 12 residues. The germline V gene has CDR1 MDHEN and CDR2 SYDVKM. The chain's CDR3 is CASSLAGREQYF. The CDR3 DNA is TGTGCCAGCAGCTTGGCAGGGAGGGAGCAGTACTTC.

J is TRBJ1-1 and V is TRBV5-1; 9 nucleotides align to TRBD1. Trimming removed 4 bases from V and 0 bases from J; junction bases left unmatched: 10. In germline, CDR1 is SGHRS, CDR2 YFSETQ. The CDR3 runs to 17 residues. CDR3 in amino acids: CASSPGQGILMNTEAFF. The CDR3 coding sequence is TGCGCCAGCAGCCCGGGACAGGGAATACTCATGAACACTGAAGCTTTCTTT.

This clonotype was picked up many times. V and J are TRBV5-1 and TRBJ1-1; D remains unclear. Trimming took off 0 bases at V and 1 base at J, with 7 bases between the two ends. The CDR3 runs 14 residues. Germline values: CDR1 SGHRS, CDR2 YFSETQ. CDR3 in amino acids: CASSLGSQNTEAFF. Written as DNA, the CDR3 is TGCGCCAGCAGCTTGGGATCACAGAACACTGAAGCTTTCTTT.

The sample holds many counts of this clonotype. The rearrangement uses TRBV12-3 or TRBV12-4 and TRBJ1-2, with D possibly matching TRBD1 (6 bases). This CDR3 region has 16 residues. V was cut by 7 bases and J by 2 bases, with 20 bases left in between. CDR3 DNA sequence: TGTGCCAGCACCCCCAGGGGAGGGCTCTCAAACTATGGCTACACCTTC. Translated, it gives CASTPRGGLSNYGYTF.

This chain uses TRBV20-1 with TRBJ2-1; TRBD2 aligns across 14 bases. The V gene's germline CDR1 is DFQATT and CDR2 SNEGSKA (reference sequence). The CDR3 has 18 amino acids. J gave up 3 bases and V 6 bases, and 13 bases lay outside the gene matches. CDR3 in amino acids: CSAPGTGTSGSLYNEQFF. In DNA, the CDR3 is TGCAGTGCCCCCGGGACCGGGACTAGCGGGAGTCTCTACAATGAGCAGTTCTTC.

This clonotype was observed at least ten times. The rearrangement links TRBV24-1 to TRBJ2-5, with TRBD2 identical over 8 bases. CDR3 length: 15 amino acids. After removal of 2 bases from V and 4 bases from J, the junction contained 5 bases not matched to a gene. The germline V gene encodes CDR1 KGHDR and CDR2 SFDVKD. The CDR3 spells CATSDSGGGPETQYF. The CDR3 region has the DNA TGTGCCACCAGTGATTCCGGGGGGGGCCCAGAGACCCAGTACTTC.